The rows below give T cell receptor beta chains drawn from one sample of a study of naive and memory T cell subsets. TCRdb recomputed calls from the UMI-ligation and nested PCR reads with MiXCR, one row per CDR3 protein. The table has around 17,000 distinct CDR3 sequences, approximately 9.4% seen once; the top ten hold about 23%. The material sequenced was central memory CD8+ T cells from blood. The receptors stem from a human donor in good health. Each CDR3 is given with its conserved first and last residue. The order of the fields is clone size, D gene, V gene, J gene, CDR3 length, CDR3 protein, CDR3 DNA. D genes are given only for firm matches. The size field is filled for only some rows; it gives once, few, many or a size class.

clone size: -; D gene: -; V gene: TRBV18; J gene: TRBJ2-3; CDR3 length: 14; CDR3 protein: CASSSLDLTDTQYF; CDR3 DNA: TGTGCCAGCTCATCATTGGACTTAACAGATACGCAGTATTTT
clone size: -; D gene: -; V gene: TRBV5-5; J gene: TRBJ2-1; CDR3 length: 12; CDR3 protein: CASSWQWNEQFF; CDR3 DNA: TGTGCCAGCAGCTGGCAATGGAATGAGCAGTTCTTC
clone size: many; D gene: TRBD2; V gene: TRBV20-1; J gene: TRBJ2-2; CDR3 length: 17; CDR3 protein: CSARDGGEREGTGELFF; CDR3 DNA: TGCAGTGCTAGAGATGGCGGGGAGCGGGAGGGCACCGGGGAGCTGTTTTTT
clone size: many; D gene: -; V gene: TRBV13; J gene: TRBJ1-1; CDR3 length: 15; CDR3 protein: CASSLVLGINTEAFF; CDR3 DNA: TGTGCCAGCAGCTTAGTGTTAGGGATCAACACTGAAGCTTTCTTT
clone size: few; D gene: -; V gene: TRBV4-3; J gene: TRBJ2-2; CDR3 length: 16; CDR3 protein: CASSQDFRGGTGELFF; CDR3 DNA: TGCGCCAGCAGCCAAGATTTCAGGGGCGGGACCGGGGAGCTGTTTTTT
clone size: few; D gene: TRBD1; V gene: TRBV11-2; J gene: TRBJ1-1; CDR3 length: 13; CDR3 protein: CASSLGQGVSAFF; CDR3 DNA: TGTGCCAGCAGCTTAGGACAGGGGGTTTCGGCTTTCTTT
clone size: -; D gene: TRBD2; V gene: TRBV19; J gene: TRBJ2-5; CDR3 length: 14; CDR3 protein: CASSTGGEAETQYF; CDR3 DNA: TGTGCCAGTAGTACGGGGGGGGAGGCAGAGACCCAGTACTTC
clone size: many; D gene: -; V gene: TRBV30; J gene: TRBJ1-6; CDR3 length: 15; CDR3 protein: CAWSVRGVDHSPLHF; CDR3 DNA: TGTGCCTGGAGTGTACGAGGGGTTGATCATTCACCCCTCCACTTT
clone size: -; D gene: TRBD2; V gene: TRBV18; J gene: TRBJ2-3; CDR3 length: 15; CDR3 protein: CASSPPVKRGDTQYF; CDR3 DNA: TGTGCCAGCTCACCACCGGTAAAGCGGGGAGATACGCAGTATTTT
clone size: medium-sized; D gene: -; V gene: TRBV6-6; J gene: TRBJ1-1; CDR3 length: 13; CDR3 protein: CASTPDKFFEAFF; CDR3 DNA: TGTGCCAGCACTCCGGACAAATTTTTTGAAGCTTTCTTT
clone size: -; D gene: -; V gene: TRBV12-1; J gene: TRBJ2-3; CDR3 length: 13; CDR3 protein: CASSSTQRDTQYF; CDR3 DNA: TGTGCCAGCAGCTCGACTCAACGGGATACGCAGTATTTT
clone size: many; D gene: TRBD1; V gene: TRBV11-2; J gene: TRBJ2-3; CDR3 length: 15; CDR3 protein: CASSPGTGDADTQYF; CDR3 DNA: TGTGCCAGCAGCCCTGGGACAGGGGATGCAGATACGCAGTATTTT
clone size: -; D gene: -; V gene: TRBV4-2; J gene: TRBJ2-1; CDR3 length: 11; CDR3 protein: CASSQGNEQFF; CDR3 DNA: TGTGCCAGCAGCCAAGGGAATGAGCAGTTCTTC
clone size: many; D gene: TRBD2; V gene: TRBV24-1; J gene: TRBJ2-3; CDR3 length: 16; CDR3 protein: CATSEQAGDRTDTQYF; CDR3 DNA: TGTGCCACCAGTGAGCAAGCGGGGGACCGCACAGATACGCAGTATTTT
clone size: many; D gene: TRBD1; V gene: TRBV7-6; J gene: TRBJ1-4; CDR3 length: 15; CDR3 protein: CASSGRTGAEEKLFF; CDR3 DNA: TGTGCCAGCAGCGGCCGTACAGGGGCTGAGGAAAAACTGTTTTTT
clone size: many; D gene: -; V gene: TRBV28; J gene: TRBJ2-3; CDR3 length: 15; CDR3 protein: CASSLGGGATDTQYF; CDR3 DNA: TGTGCCAGCAGTCTCGGAGGCGGAGCCACAGATACGCAGTATTTT
clone size: -; D gene: -; V gene: TRBV5-6; J gene: TRBJ2-3; CDR3 length: 14; CDR3 protein: CASSLASDTDTQYF; CDR3 DNA: TGTGCCAGCAGCTTGGCCAGCGACACAGATACGCAGTATTTT
clone size: -; D gene: TRBD1; V gene: TRBV28; J gene: TRBJ2-7; CDR3 length: 13; CDR3 protein: CASRWTGGDEQYF; CDR3 DNA: TGTGCCAGCAGGTGGACAGGGGGCGACGAGCAGTACTTC
clone size: -; D gene: TRBD1; V gene: TRBV9; J gene: TRBJ2-7; CDR3 length: 15; CDR3 protein: CASSVGQGSMNEQYF; CDR3 DNA: TGTGCCAGCAGCGTGGGACAGGGCTCTATGAACGAGCAGTACTTC
clone size: few; D gene: -; V gene: TRBV6-6; J gene: TRBJ2-1; CDR3 length: 14; CDR3 protein: CASRTSSRDNEQFF; CDR3 DNA: TGTGCCAGCAGAACTAGTTCGAGAGACAATGAGCAGTTCTTC
clone size: few; D gene: -; V gene: TRBV7-2; J gene: TRBJ2-3; CDR3 length: 13; CDR3 protein: CASSLEGEDTQYF; CDR3 DNA: TGTGCCAGCAGCTTGGAAGGGGAGGATACGCAGTATTTT
clone size: -; D gene: TRBD2; V gene: TRBV6-4; J gene: TRBJ2-1; CDR3 length: 14; CDR3 protein: CASSELAGGDEQFF; CDR3 DNA: TGTGCCAGCAGTGAGCTAGCGGGAGGCGATGAGCAGTTCTTC
clone size: medium-sized; D gene: -; V gene: TRBV6-5; J gene: TRBJ1-2; CDR3 length: 13; CDR3 protein: CASSSTGNYGYTF; CDR3 DNA: TGTGCCAGCAGTTCGACCGGTAACTATGGCTACACCTTC
clone size: -; D gene: -; V gene: TRBV6-4; J gene: TRBJ1-4; CDR3 length: 15; CDR3 protein: CASSETAGSGEKLFF; CDR3 DNA: TGTGCCAGCAGTGAGACGGCGGGATCGGGTGAAAAACTGTTTTTT
clone size: -; D gene: -; V gene: TRBV13; J gene: TRBJ2-7; CDR3 length: 11; CDR3 protein: CASSLFREQYF; CDR3 DNA: TGTGCCAGCAGCTTATTCAGAGAGCAGTACTTC
clone size: many; D gene: TRBD1; V gene: TRBV15; J gene: TRBJ2-2; CDR3 length: 15; CDR3 protein: CATSRDPGGSGELFF; CDR3 DNA: TGTGCCACCAGCAGAGACCCAGGGGGCAGCGGGGAGCTGTTTTTT
clone size: medium-sized; D gene: -; V gene: TRBV7-8; J gene: TRBJ2-1; CDR3 length: 14; CDR3 protein: CASSFSLTYNEQFF; CDR3 DNA: TGTGCCAGCAGCTTCAGTCTCACCTACAATGAGCAGTTCTTC
clone size: many; D gene: -; V gene: TRBV7-2; J gene: TRBJ1-4; CDR3 length: 16; CDR3 protein: CASSLGYGKDNEKLFF; CDR3 DNA: TGTGCCAGCAGCTTAGGATACGGGAAAGATAATGAAAAACTGTTTTTT
clone size: many; D gene: -; V gene: TRBV6-2/TRBV6-3; J gene: TRBJ2-1; CDR3 length: 14; CDR3 protein: CASSPTQTYNEQFF; CDR3 DNA: TGTGCCAGCAGCCCAACTCAGACATACAATGAGCAGTTCTTC
clone size: many; D gene: -; V gene: TRBV5-1; J gene: TRBJ1-5; CDR3 length: 15; CDR3 protein: CASSLESGSNQPQHF; CDR3 DNA: TGCGCCAGCAGCTTGGAAAGCGGTAGCAATCAGCCCCAGCATTTT
clone size: many; D gene: TRBD1; V gene: TRBV6-1; J gene: TRBJ2-5; CDR3 length: 15; CDR3 protein: CASSEGGQGGETQYF; CDR3 DNA: TGTGCCAGCAGTGAAGGCGGACAGGGGGGAGAGACCCAGTACTTC
clone size: -; D gene: -; V gene: TRBV3-1; J gene: TRBJ1-5; CDR3 length: 15; CDR3 protein: CASSQVGGSNQPQHF; CDR3 DNA: TGTGCCAGCAGCCAAGTGGGAGGGAGCAATCAGCCCCAGCATTTT
clone size: few; D gene: TRBD1; V gene: TRBV4-3; J gene: TRBJ1-5; CDR3 length: 18; CDR3 protein: CASSQEPGTGVGNQPQHF; CDR3 DNA: TGCGCCAGCAGCCAAGAACCCGGGACAGGGGTGGGCAATCAGCCCCAGCATTTT
clone size: few; D gene: -; V gene: TRBV18; J gene: TRBJ2-1; CDR3 length: 16; CDR3 protein: CASSPPGQSLYNEQFF; CDR3 DNA: TGTGCCAGCTCACCACCTGGACAGTCGCTCTACAATGAGCAGTTCTTC
clone size: few; D gene: -; V gene: TRBV4-3; J gene: TRBJ2-1; CDR3 length: 16; CDR3 protein: CASSQIWQGRRVEQFF; CDR3 DNA: TGCGCCAGCAGCCAAATCTGGCAGGGGAGGAGGGTGGAGCAGTTCTTC
clone size: -; D gene: -; V gene: TRBV12-3/TRBV12-4; J gene: TRBJ2-1; CDR3 length: 13; CDR3 protein: CASSIDPRNEQFF; CDR3 DNA: TGTGCCAGCAGTATAGATCCCCGCAATGAGCAGTTCTTC
clone size: many; D gene: TRBD1; V gene: TRBV7-6; J gene: TRBJ2-2; CDR3 length: 15; CDR3 protein: CASSLSQGVAEELFF; CDR3 DNA: TGTGCCAGCAGCTTGTCCCAGGGGGTAGCCGAGGAGCTGTTTTTT
clone size: -; D gene: -; V gene: TRBV7-9; J gene: TRBJ2-7; CDR3 length: 17; CDR3 protein: CASSLESPRPESYEQYF; CDR3 DNA: TGTGCCAGCAGCTTAGAAAGCCCGCGGCCAGAGAGCTACGAGCAGTACTTC
clone size: many; D gene: -; V gene: TRBV27; J gene: TRBJ1-3; CDR3 length: 13; CDR3 protein: CASSINSGNTIYF; CDR3 DNA: TGTGCCAGCAGTATAAACTCTGGAAACACCATATATTTT
clone size: few; D gene: -; V gene: TRBV6-6; J gene: TRBJ2-7; CDR3 length: 14; CDR3 protein: CASSYNLLGYEQYF; CDR3 DNA: TGTGCCAGCAGTTACAACCTCCTTGGGTACGAGCAGTACTTC
clone size: many; D gene: -; V gene: TRBV21-1; J gene: TRBJ1-5; CDR3 length: 14; CDR3 protein: CASSKDSSNQPQHF; CDR3 DNA: TGTGCCAGCAGCAAAGACAGTAGCAATCAGCCCCAGCATTTT
clone size: many; D gene: TRBD2; V gene: TRBV6-4; J gene: TRBJ2-1; CDR3 length: 14; CDR3 protein: CASSEGRESNEQFF; CDR3 DNA: TGTGCCAGCAGTGAGGGGCGGGAGTCTAATGAGCAGTTCTTC
clone size: few; D gene: TRBD2; V gene: TRBV29-1; J gene: TRBJ2-1; CDR3 length: 14; CDR3 protein: CSAGLSGGSNEQFF; CDR3 DNA: TGCAGCGCCGGCCTTAGCGGGGGGAGCAATGAGCAGTTCTTC